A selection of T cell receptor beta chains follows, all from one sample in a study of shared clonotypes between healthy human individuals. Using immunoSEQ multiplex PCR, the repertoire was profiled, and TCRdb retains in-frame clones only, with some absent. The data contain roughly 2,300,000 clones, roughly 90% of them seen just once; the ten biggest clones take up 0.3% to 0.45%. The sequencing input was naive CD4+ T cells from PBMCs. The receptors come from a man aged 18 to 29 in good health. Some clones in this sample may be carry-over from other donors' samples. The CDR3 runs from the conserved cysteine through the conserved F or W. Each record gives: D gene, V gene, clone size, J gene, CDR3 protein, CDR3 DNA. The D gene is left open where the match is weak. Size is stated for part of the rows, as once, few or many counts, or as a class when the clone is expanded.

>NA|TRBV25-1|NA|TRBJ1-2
CASSEYTGRGNYGYTF
TGTGCCAGCAGTGAATATACGGGACGGGGAAACTATGGCTACACCTTC
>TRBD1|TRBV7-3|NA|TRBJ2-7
CASSFGDRGSYEQYF
TGTGCCAGCAGCTTCGGGGACAGGGGGTCCTACGAGCAGTACTTC
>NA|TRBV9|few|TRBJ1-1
CASSRGANTEAFF
TGTGCCAGCAGCCGGGGAGCCAACACTGAAGCTTTCTTT
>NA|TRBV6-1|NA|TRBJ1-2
CASKRGRELYGYTF
TGTGCCAGCAAACGGGGCAGAGAACTTTATGGCTACACCTTC
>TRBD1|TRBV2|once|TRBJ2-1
CASQGQGRYNEQFF
TGTGCCTCTCAAGGACAGGGGCGATACAATGAGCAGTTCTTC
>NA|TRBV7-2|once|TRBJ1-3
CASSFSANGNTIYF
TGTGCCAGCAGCTTCTCGGCAAACGGAAACACCATATATTTT
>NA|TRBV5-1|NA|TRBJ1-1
CASSRTVGTEAFF
TGCGCCAGCAGCCGGACTGTGGGCACTGAAGCTTTCTTT
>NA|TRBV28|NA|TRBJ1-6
CASGGPISPLHF
TGTGCCAGCGGAGGACCGATTTCACCCCTCCACTTT
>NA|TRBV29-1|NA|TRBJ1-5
CSATLGDQPQHF
TGCAGCGCTACGCTTGGGGATCAGCCCCAGCATTTT
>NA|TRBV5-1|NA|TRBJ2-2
CASSGSENTGELFF
TGCGCCAGCAGCGGTAGCGAAAACACCGGGGAGCTGTTTTTT
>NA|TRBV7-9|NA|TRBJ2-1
CASSLLTGYNEQFF
TGTGCCAGCAGCCTGCTGACTGGATACAATGAGCAGTTCTTC
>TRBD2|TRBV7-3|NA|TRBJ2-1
CASSSPPGGGGNEQFF
TGTGCCAGCAGCTCTCCCCCGGGCGGGGGGGGCAATGAGCAGTTCTTC
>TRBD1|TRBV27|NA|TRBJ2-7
CASSPLFDRGSLEQYF
TGTGCCAGCAGTCCTCTCTTCGACAGGGGCTCCCTAGAGCAGTACTTC
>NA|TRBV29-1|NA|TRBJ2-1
CSVESWAREEGQFF
TGCAGCGTTGAATCATGGGCCCGGGAAGAGGGGCAGTTCTTC
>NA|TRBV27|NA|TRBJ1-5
CASSLSEYQPQHF
TGTGCCAGCAGTTTGTCCGAGTATCAGCCCCAGCATTTT
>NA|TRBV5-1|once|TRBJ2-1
CASSYRPGSYNEQFF
TGCGCCAGCAGCTACCGACCGGGGTCCTACAATGAGCAGTTCTTC
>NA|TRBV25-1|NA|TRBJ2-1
CASMGGGSLYNEQFF
TGTGCCAGCATGGGCGGCGGATCTCTCTACAATGAGCAGTTCTTC
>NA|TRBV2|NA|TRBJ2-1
CASSEALRANEQFF
TGTGCCAGCAGTGAAGCGCTAAGGGCCAATGAGCAGTTCTTC
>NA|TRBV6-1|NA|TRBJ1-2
CATTWGPNYGYTF
TGTGCCACCACGTGGGGGCCGAACTATGGCTACACCTTC
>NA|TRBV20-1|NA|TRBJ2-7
CSASLSHEQYF
TGCAGTGCTAGTCTCAGCCACGAGCAGTACTTC
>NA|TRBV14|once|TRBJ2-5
CASSQEGGQTQYF
TGTGCCAGCAGCCAAGAAGGCGGGCAGACCCAGTACTTC
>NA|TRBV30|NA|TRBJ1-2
CAWSRQSGYTF
TGTGCCTGGAGCCGTCAGAGTGGCTACACCTTC
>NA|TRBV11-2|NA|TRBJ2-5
CASSYLTGGAQETQYF
TGTGCCAGCAGCTACCTCACAGGTGGGGCCCAAGAGACCCAGTACTTC
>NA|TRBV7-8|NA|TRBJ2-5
CASIDQETQYF
TGTGCCAGCATCGACCAAGAGACCCAGTACTTC
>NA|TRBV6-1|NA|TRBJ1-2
CASSEYGSPYGYTF
TGTGCCAGCAGTGAATATGGCAGCCCATATGGCTACACCTTC
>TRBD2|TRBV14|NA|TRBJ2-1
CASSRPGLAEDNEQFF
TGTGCCAGCAGCCGCCCTGGGCTAGCGGAAGACAATGAGCAGTTCTTC
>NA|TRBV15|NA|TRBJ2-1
CATSRVGQVDNEQFF
TGTGCCACCAGCAGAGTTGGGCAGGTTGACAATGAGCAGTTCTTC
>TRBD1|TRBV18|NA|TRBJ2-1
CASSLLGQGAYNEQFF
TGTGCCAGCTCCCTCCTTGGACAGGGGGCTTACAATGAGCAGTTCTTC
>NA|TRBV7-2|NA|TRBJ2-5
CASSSGPAWETQYF
TGTGCCAGCAGCTCAGGGCCCGCTTGGGAGACCCAGTACTTC
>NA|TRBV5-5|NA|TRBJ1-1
CASSFQGRGTEAFF
TGTGCCAGCAGCTTCCAGGGTAGGGGCACTGAAGCTTTCTTT
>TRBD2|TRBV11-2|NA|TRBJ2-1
CASSSLAGDTYNEQFF
TGTGCCAGCAGCTCTCTAGCGGGAGATACCTACAATGAGCAGTTCTTC
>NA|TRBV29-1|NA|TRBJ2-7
CSGLSGISSYEQYF
TGCAGCGGATTATCAGGGATCAGCTCCTACGAGCAGTACTTC
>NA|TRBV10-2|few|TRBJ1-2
CASSESYSDNYGYTF
TGCGCCAGCAGTGAGTCCTATTCTGATAACTATGGCTACACCTTC
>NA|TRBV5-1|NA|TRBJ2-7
CASSLAASPYEQYF
TGCGCCAGCAGCTTGGCGGCTAGCCCGTACGAGCAGTACTTC
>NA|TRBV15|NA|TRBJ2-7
CATSRDSAGSIYEQYF
TGTGCCACCAGCAGAGATTCTGCAGGGTCTATCTACGAGCAGTACTTC
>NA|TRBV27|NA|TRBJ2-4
CASSSQSAKNIQYF
TGTGCCAGCAGTTCCCAGTCAGCCAAAAACATTCAGTACTTC
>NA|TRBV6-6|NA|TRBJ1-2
CASSPGTSGDYGYTF
TGTGCCAGCAGTCCCGGGACATCAGGGGACTATGGCTACACCTTC
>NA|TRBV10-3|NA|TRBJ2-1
CAISEGGSGQISYNEQFF
TGTGCCATCAGTGAGGGGGGTTCGGGACAAATCTCCTACAATGAGCAGTTCTTC
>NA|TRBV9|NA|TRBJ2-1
CASSGGVHEQFF
TGTGCCAGCAGCGGGGGGGTCCATGAGCAGTTCTTC
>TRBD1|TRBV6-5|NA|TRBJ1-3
CASSRDRAPGNTIYF
TGTGCCAGCAGTCGGGACAGGGCCCCTGGAAACACCATATATTTT
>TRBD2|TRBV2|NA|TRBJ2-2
CASSEITSGRTGELFF
TGTGCCAGCAGTGAAATTACTAGCGGGAGGACCGGGGAGCTGTTTTTT
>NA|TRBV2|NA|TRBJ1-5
CASSEGNSNQPQHF
TGTGCCAGCAGTGAGGGGAACAGCAATCAGCCCCAGCATTTT
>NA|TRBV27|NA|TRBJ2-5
CASSLGARETQYF
TGTGCCAGCAGTTTAGGGGCTCGGGAGACCCAGTACTTC
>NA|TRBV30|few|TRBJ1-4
CAWSVGGKLFF
TGTGCCTGGAGTGTCGGCGGAAAACTGTTTTTT
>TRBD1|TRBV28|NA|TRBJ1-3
CASSFPGQGRTIYF
TGTGCCAGCAGTTTCCCCGGACAGGGGAGGACCATATATTTT
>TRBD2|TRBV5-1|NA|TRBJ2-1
CASRGTSGRFDEQFF
TGCGCCAGCAGGGGGACTAGCGGGAGATTCGATGAGCAGTTCTTC
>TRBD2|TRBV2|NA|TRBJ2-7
CASSNRLAGTYEQYF
TGTGCCAGCAGTAATCGCCTAGCGGGAACATACGAGCAGTACTTC
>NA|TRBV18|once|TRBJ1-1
CASSPLPGPEAFF
TGTGCCAGCTCACCATTACCGGGCCCTGAAGCTTTCTTT
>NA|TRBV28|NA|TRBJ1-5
CASKLEGQPQHF
TGTGCCAGCAAACTTGAGGGGCAGCCCCAGCATTTT
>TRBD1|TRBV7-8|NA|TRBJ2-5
CASSLVRTGPTQYF
TGTGCCAGCAGCTTAGTTAGGACAGGCCCGACCCAGTACTTC
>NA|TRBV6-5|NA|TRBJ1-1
CASSYSSTGGRAFF
TGTGCCAGCAGTTACTCGAGCACAGGCGGTCGAGCTTTCTTT
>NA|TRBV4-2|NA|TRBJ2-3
CASSQARSTDTQYF
TGTGCCAGCAGCCAAGCGAGGAGCACAGATACGCAGTATTTT
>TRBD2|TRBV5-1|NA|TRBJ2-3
CASSLAVLAGGDTDTQYF
TGCGCCAGCAGCTTGGCCGTTCTCGCGGGAGGGGACACAGATACGCAGTATTTT
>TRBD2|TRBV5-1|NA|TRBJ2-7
CASSLEAGHEQYF
TGCGCCAGCAGCTTGGAAGCGGGGCACGAGCAGTACTTC
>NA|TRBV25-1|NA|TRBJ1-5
CASSGTGNQPQHF
TGTGCCAGCAGTGGCACAGGGAATCAGCCCCAGCATTTT
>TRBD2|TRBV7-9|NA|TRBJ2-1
CASSSGGPLLEQFF
TGTGCCAGCAGCTCGGGAGGGCCGCTTCTTGAGCAGTTCTTC
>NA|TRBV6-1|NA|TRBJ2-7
CASSADRQSYEQYF
TGTGCCAGCAGTGCCGACAGACAATCCTACGAGCAGTACTTC
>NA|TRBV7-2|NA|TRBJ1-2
CASSFANTRVYGYTF
TGTGCCAGCAGCTTCGCAAACACACGGGTCTATGGCTACACCTTC
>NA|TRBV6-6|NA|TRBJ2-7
CASSPSPGQPYEQYF
TGTGCCAGCAGCCCCTCCCCCGGACAGCCCTACGAGCAGTACTTC